The rows below give T cell receptor beta chains drawn from one sample of a study of OX40 agonist ivuxolimab in advanced cancers. This table comes from immunoSEQ multiplex PCR, and its TCRdb copy is limited to in-frame clones, with some not included. Of about 39,000 clones in the sample, 80% to 95% were seen once. This specimen was CD4+ or CD8+ T cells sorted from blood, taken in a trial of the OX40 agonist ivuxolimab. Every receptor here comes from an adult with an advanced solid tumor such as melanoma, head and neck, liver or kidney cancer. Both conserved end residues are part of each CDR3. D genes are given only for firm matches. A clone size is listed for some rows: how often the clone was seen (once, few, many), or a class if it is expanded.

CASSTDSSYEQYF | TGTGCCAGTAGTACTGACAGTTCCTACGAGCAGTACTTC | TRBJ2-7 | 13 | . | . | TRBV19
CAWDRGLEAFF | TGTGCCTGGGACAGGGGGCTCGAAGCTTTCTTT | TRBJ1-1 | 11 | TRBD1 | few | TRBV30
CASTPGTSGIVEQFF | TGCGCCAGCACCCCAGGGACTAGCGGGATCGTGGAGCAGTTCTTC | TRBJ2-1 | 15 | TRBD2 | . | TRBV10-1
CASSGGIYGYTF | TGTGCCAGCAGTGGAGGGATCTATGGCTACACCTTC | TRBJ1-2 | 12 | . | . | TRBV2
CASSPRMNTEAFF | TGCGCCAGCAGTCCGCGCATGAACACTGAAGCTTTCTTT | TRBJ1-1 | 13 | . | few | TRBV10-1
CASSQVVWETQYF | TGCGCCAGCAGCCAAGTCGTGTGGGAGACCCAGTACTTC | TRBJ2-5 | 13 | . | . | TRBV4-3
CASSLQQAYEQYF | TGTGCCAGCAGTTTACAACAGGCCTACGAGCAGTACTTC | TRBJ2-7 | 13 | . | . | TRBV27
CSAAGTSGYNEQFF | TGCAGCGCTGCCGGGACTAGCGGCTACAATGAGCAGTTCTTC | TRBJ2-1 | 14 | TRBD2 | few | TRBV29-1
CASSLFRGSYGYTF | TGTGCCAGCAGTCTGTTCAGGGGATCCTATGGCTACACCTTC | TRBJ1-2 | 14 | . | . | TRBV28
CASSGLAEGDIQYF | TGTGCCAGCAGCGGTCTGGCTGAAGGGGACATTCAGTACTTC | TRBJ2-4 | 14 | . | once | TRBV7-4
CASSLTRGLGTEAFF | TGTGCCAGCAGTCTCACCAGGGGATTAGGGACTGAAGCTTTCTTT | TRBJ1-1 | 15 | . | . | TRBV6-1
CASSLAPTMSTNEKLFF | TGTGCCAGCAGCTTGGCCCCCACAATGTCAACTAATGAAAAACTGTTTTTT | TRBJ1-4 | 17 | . | . | TRBV5-5
CASTPSGYTGELFF | TGTGCCAGCACTCCTAGCGGATACACCGGGGAGCTGTTTTTT | TRBJ2-2 | 14 | TRBD2 | . | TRBV27
CASSLGVEQYF | TGTGCCAGCAGCCTCGGTGTGGAGCAGTACTTC | TRBJ2-7 | 11 | . | . | TRBV6-1
CASSLSGSVMNIQYF | TGTGCCAGTAGTCTTTCGGGGTCTGTTATGAACATTCAGTACTTC | TRBJ2-4 | 15 | . | . | TRBV19
CASSGRGQDEQYF | TGTGCCAGCAGCGGGAGGGGTCAGGACGAGCAGTACTTC | TRBJ2-7 | 13 | TRBD2 | . | TRBV7-9
CASSTPYATYTRDTEAFF | TGTGCCAGCAGCACTCCCTACGCAACTTACACTCGGGACACTGAAGCTTTCTTT | TRBJ1-1 | 18 | . | once | TRBV21-1